A single sample is the source of the 30 T cell receptor beta chains below, sequenced in a study of blood T cells in healthy people across ages. The authors ran a second PCR of 7 to 11 cycles using a sample-barcoded 5' primer and a J-beta primer mix. Using its own MiXCR run on the 5' RACE reads, TCRdb lists one record per CDR3 protein. Here the sample spans 800,000 to 950,000 distinct CDR3 sequences, 29% being singletons. A further study also used this sample, focusing on T cells of mothers and their children.

Sequencing was carried out using blood. The receptors originated from a woman between 40 and 50 years old in good health.

V usage is TRBV13 and J usage is TRBJ2-1; 8 bases line up with TRBD2. Germline trimming cut 4 bases from V and 12 bases from J; bases unmatched to any gene: 11. CDR1 is PRHDT and CDR2 is FYEKMQ in the germline V gene (reference sequence). This CDR3 is built from 14 residues. DNA of the CDR3: TGTGCCAGCAGCTACCGGGAGGGGAGGAGGGGGCAGTTCTTC. Amino acids: CASSYREGRRGQFF.

This chain connects TRBV24-1 to TRBJ2-2; D not certain. Germline V CDR1 and CDR2: KGHDR, SFDVKD. This CDR3 is built from 14 residues. Trimming removed 3 bases from V and 3 bases from J, with 7 bases in between. Written as DNA, the CDR3 is TGTGCCACCAGTGATAAGACCTACACCGGGGAGCTGTTTTTT. It encodes CATSDKTYTGELFF.

The table lists this clonotype with many counts. The junction shows a germline mismatch at one end, possibly a read error. The rearrangement joins TRBV3-1 to TRBJ2-1; 7 positions agree with TRBD1. CDR3 size: 13 residues. CDR1 and CDR2 (germline): LGHDT, YNNKEL (reference sequence). The CDR3 DNA is TGCGCCAGCAGCCAGGACAGGTACAATGAGCAGTTCTTC. Translating it yields CASSQDRYNEQFF.

The rearrangement links TRBV19 to TRBJ2-1, with 8 bases that match TRBD1. The germline V gene has CDR1 LNHDA and CDR2 SQIVND (reference sequence). The CDR3 spans 16 residues. Trimming cost V 8 bases and J 4 bases; bases outside gene matches: 13. The DNA of the CDR3 is TGTGCCAGTCTCCCCTTCGCAGGGGGCCTATACAATGAGCAGTTCTTC. The encoded protein is CASLPFAGGLYNEQFF.

J is TRBJ2-4 and V is TRBV2, with 9 bases aligning to TRBD2. J was trimmed by 13 bases and V by 0 bases; bases with no gene match: 19. Germline CDR1 is SNHLY and CDR2 is FYNNEI. This CDR3 is built from 18 residues. CDR3 nucleotides: TGTGCCAGCAGTGAAGCGACGCTAGCGGGATCATCCTACAATGAGCAGTACTTC. Its protein product is CASSEATLAGSSYNEQYF.

This clonotype was observed a few times. The chain employs TRBV4-1 and TRBJ1-4; D uncertain. Trimming removed 5 bases at V and 4 bases at J, with 2 bases between. The CDR3 loop spans 11 amino acids. The germline V gene has CDR1 MGHRA and CDR2 YSYEKL. The CDR3 nucleotides are TGCGCCAGCAGCTATAATGAAAAACTGTTTTTT. This translates into CASSYNEKLFF.

V and J are TRBV7-3 and TRBJ2-7; 11 positions agree with TRBD1. The trim removed 5 bases at V and 3 bases at J, leaving 9 bases unmatched. This CDR3 contains 16 residues. Germline assignment: CDR1 SGHTA and CDR2 FQGTGA. CDR3 nucleotides: TGTGCCAGCAGCCCCTATCCGGGACAGGGGGTCTACGAGCAGTACTTC. It translates to CASSPYPGQGVYEQYF.

Notes on this clonotype: Because the CDR3's place on the DNA is in doubt, the DNA is left out and the CDR3 is given as listed by TCRdb. The gene calls are TRBV5-1 and TRBJ1-4. Germline V gives CDR1 SGHRS, CDR2 YFSETQ. The CDR3 adds up to 23 amino acids, both ends counted. CDR3 protein: CASSPQGQTYEQYFGTANEKLFF.

This rearrangement joins TRBV3-1 to TRBJ2-7; 12 nucleotides line up with TRBD1. The germline V gene encodes CDR1 LGHDT and CDR2 YNNKEL (reference sequence). This CDR3 has 14 amino acids. With 6 bases clipped from V and 7 bases from J, the junction kept 7 bases outside the gene matches. The CDR3 spells CASRQGQGAREQYF. DNA for the CDR3: TGTGCCAGCAGGCAGGGACAGGGGGCAAGGGAGCAGTACTTC.

This clonotype was counted ten times or more. This rearrangement joins TRBV29-1 to TRBJ2-7, with TRBD1 matching over 8 bases. Per the germline V gene, CDR1 is SQVTM and CDR2 is ANQGSEA. The V segment lost 7 bases and the J segment 5 bases; nucleotides outside the gene matches: 4. The CDR3 loop spans 11 amino acids. CDR3 sequence reads: CSGQQGDEQYF. The DNA of the CDR3 is TGCAGCGGCCAACAGGGGGACGAGCAGTACTTC.

The genes are TRBV4-1 and TRBJ2-5, with D uncertain. Trimming stripped 4 bases from V and 1 base from J, with 10 bases between. The length of the CDR3 is 14 residues. Germline CDR1 reads MGHRA; CDR2 reads YSYEKL. CDR3 DNA sequence: TGCGCCAGCAGCCCCTGGGCCAGCCAAGAGACCCAGTACTTC. Its protein product is CASSPWASQETQYF.

This clonotype has just a few counts. The genes are TRBV7-2 and TRBJ2-3; possibly TRBD2 for D (6 bases). V lost 6 bases, J lost 1 base, and 20 bases lay in between. Germline V lookup: CDR1 SGHTA, CDR2 FQGNSA. The CDR3 runs to 17 residues. The CDR3 DNA sequence: TGTGCCAGCAGTTACGAGGAGGGGATTTGGGGCACAGATACGCAGTATTTT. Translated, it gives CASSYEEGIWGTDTQYF.

A few counts support this clonotype. The chain links TRBV12-3 or TRBV12-4 to TRBJ1-2; D not certain. Trimming shortened V by 6 bases and J by 4 bases, and 12 bases separated the two germline ends. The CDR3 is made up of 13 amino acids. This CDR3 reads CASRPDLPYGYTF. CDR3 sequence (DNA): TGTGCCAGCAGGCCCGACCTTCCCTATGGCTACACCTTC.

The table lists this clonotype with a few counts. The V and J genes are TRBV14 and TRBJ2-7, with 8 positions matching TRBD1. CDR3 size: 17 residues. The trim removed 0 bases at V and 5 bases at J, leaving 12 bases unmatched. CDR1 and CDR2 (germline): SGHDN, FVKESK. The CDR3 sequence is CASSQEEWQGARNEQYF. In DNA form, the CDR3 reads TGTGCCAGCAGCCAAGAAGAGTGGCAGGGGGCGCGGAACGAGCAGTACTTC.

Concerning this clonotype itself: One end of the junction fails to match germline, which may point to a read error. V and J are TRBV19 and TRBJ1-2, with 7 positions matching TRBD1. Germline CDR1 reads LNHDA; CDR2 reads SQIVND (reference sequence). This CDR3 comprises 15 residues. The chain's CDR3 is CASSIATGTDYGCTF. Written as DNA, the CDR3 is TGTGCCAGTAGTATAGCCACCGGGACAGATTATGGCTGCACCTTC.

This chain links TRBV20-1 with TRBJ2-7; D is perhaps TRBD1 or TRBD2 (7 bases each). CDR3 length: 13 residues. V was clipped by 6 bases and J by 3 bases, with 15 bases between them. In germline, CDR1 is DFQATT, CDR2 SNEGSKA (reference sequence). CDR3 nucleotides: TGCAGTGCCGAGGGAGGGGGCAACTACGAGCAGTACTTC. Translation: CSAEGGGNYEQYF.

This clonotype was counted only a few times. The chain is built from TRBV19 and TRBJ2-6, with 8 bases matching TRBD2. J gave up 0 bases and V 5 bases, and 9 bases lay outside the gene matches. This CDR3 region has 18 residues. Germline V gives CDR1 LNHDA, CDR2 SQIVND (reference sequence). DNA for the CDR3: TGTGCCAGTAGTGTGAGTAGCGGGGCCGTCTCTGGGGCCAACGTCCTGACTTTC. Residues: CASSVSSGAVSGANVLTF.

The chain combines TRBV5-4 with TRBJ1-2; no reliable D call. The CDR3 is 15 amino acids. CDR1 is SGHNT, CDR2 YYREEE, per germline (reference sequence). V lost 4 bases and J 3 bases, leaving 16 bases between the germline ends. The CDR3 DNA is TGTGCCAGCAGCCTTAGGGTTAACCTGGACTATGGCTACACCTTC. Translating gives CASSLRVNLDYGYTF.

To note about this clonotype: A single base separates this from a much larger clone, so it may be a read error. The CDR3, as DNA: TGTGCCAGCAGCTTAGCGGTTGCCTACGAGCAGTACTTC. Amino acids: CASSLAVAYEQYF. V is TRBV7-2 and J is TRBJ2-7; no clear D gene. This CDR3 spans 13 amino acids. Trimming pared 0 bases from V and 2 bases from J, leaving 5 bases between. Germline-derived CDR1 and CDR2 are SGHTA and FQGNSA.

The CDR3 DNA sequence: TGCGCCAGCAGCTTGGGGGACAGGACAGATTACGAGCAGTACTTC. Amino acids: CASSLGDRTDYEQYF. V usage is TRBV5-1 and J usage is TRBJ2-7; 8 nucleotides line up with TRBD1. This CDR3 has 15 amino acids. Germline V gene sequence: CDR1 SGHRS, CDR2 YFSETQ. V shed 0 bases and J 4 bases; nucleotides not matched to a gene: 6.

On this clonotype: A much larger clone lies one base from this, so it may be a read error. This chain joins TRBV6-2 or TRBV6-3 and TRBJ1-2; D ambiguous. CDR3 length equals 15 residues. Germline V gene lookup returns CDR1 MNHEY and CDR2 SVGEGT. The CDR3 loop is CASEDKAAPIYGYIF. The CDR3 DNA is TGTGCCAGCGAAGATAAGGCCGCGCCGATCTATGGCTACATCTTC.

This clonotype was detected a few times. The chain uses TRBV4-1 and TRBJ2-7, with D perhaps TRBD2 (6 bases). Germline loops: CDR1 MGHRA, CDR2 YSYEKL. CDR3 size: 15 residues. V was clipped by 0 bases and J by 3 bases, with 12 bases between them. CDR3 sequence (DNA): TGCGCCAGCAGCCAAGAACCTAGACTAGGCTACGAGCAGTACTTC. Translating gives CASSQEPRLGYEQYF.

The chain employs TRBV7-6 and TRBJ1-2; D uncertain. The V gene's germline CDR1 is SGHVS and CDR2 FNYEAQ. Between the trimmed V and J ends, which lost 0 bases and 2 bases, there was a span of 10 bases. CDR3 length equals 15 residues. Here the CDR3 DNA reads TGTGCCAGCAGCTTAGCAAGGACCTCAAACTATGGCTACACCTTC. This gives the protein CASSLARTSNYGYTF. Based on the CDR3 plus reference TRBV7-6 and TRBJ1-2, the full variable domain is GAGVSQSPRYKVTKRGQDVALRCDPISGHVSLYWYRQALGQGPEFLTYFNYEAQQDKSGLPNDRFSAERPEGSISTLTIQRTEQRDSAMYRCASSLARTSNYGYTFGSGTRLTVV.

The sample holds many counts of this clonotype. V and J are TRBV4-3 and TRBJ2-7; 8 nucleotides match TRBD1. Germline loops: CDR1 LGHNA, CDR2 YSLEER. The CDR3 length is 14 residues. After removal of 0 bases from V and 5 bases from J, the junction contained 3 bases not matched to a gene. CDR3 protein: CASSQDRGLNEQYF. DNA for the CDR3: TGCGCCAGCAGCCAAGACAGGGGGCTAAACGAGCAGTACTTC.

This sequence joins TRBV20-1 and TRBJ2-7; a weak D match, TRBD1 (5 bases). CDR1 is DFQATT and CDR2 is SNEGSKA in the germline V gene (reference sequence). The CDR3 is made up of 13 amino acids. The germline V and J ends were trimmed by 1 base and 6 bases, with 13 bases remaining between them. CDR3 amino acids: CSARVGVGVEQYF. The CDR3 DNA reads TGCAGTGCTAGAGTTGGGGTAGGGGTCGAGCAGTACTTC.

A single count supports this clonotype. A junction end diverges from the germline sequence, so it may reflect a read error. The chain links TRBV6-2 or TRBV6-3 to TRBJ2-6, with 8 bases matching TRBD1. CDR3 length: 15 amino acids. The germline V gene has CDR1 MNHEY and CDR2 SVGEGT. The CDR3 protein is CASRSGGSGANVRTF. Here the CDR3 DNA reads TGTGCCAGCAGATCAGGGGGCTCTGGGGCCAACGTCCGGACTTTC.

This clonotype occurred a few times. The rearrangement links TRBV4-1 to TRBJ2-3; D possibly corresponds to TRBD1 (6 bases). V was cut by 0 bases and J by 10 bases, with 17 bases left in between. The germline V gene encodes CDR1 MGHRA and CDR2 YSYEKL. This CDR3 comprises 15 residues. The CDR3 DNA reads TGCGCCAGCAGCCAAGATCGCACAGGGTCTGAGCCGCAGTATTTT. This sequence encodes CASSQDRTGSEPQYF.

As regards this clonotype: One junction end does not reproduce the germline sequence, and a read error may be involved. CDR3 DNA sequence: TGCGCCAGCAGTGTGAAACCGACCAAATACACCGGGGAGCTGTTTTTT. Its translation: CASSVKPTKYTGELFF. The chain links TRBV6-1 to TRBJ2-2; D unclear. The V gene's germline CDR1 is MNHNS and CDR2 SASEGT. This CDR3 spans 16 amino acids.

This clonotype was counted between two and nine times. The chain uses TRBV6-5 and TRBJ2-7; TRBD1 agrees at 8 bases. The CDR3 has 16 residues. The germline V gene has CDR1 MNHEY and CDR2 SVGAGI. The V segment lost 2 bases and the J segment 4 bases; nucleotides outside the gene matches: 10. The CDR3 loop is CASSYGSQGGPYEQYF. The CDR3 coding sequence is TGTGCCAGCAGTTACGGATCACAGGGGGGACCTTACGAGCAGTACTTC.

This chain uses TRBV3-1 with TRBJ2-1, with D tentatively TRBD1 (5 bases). Between the trimmed V and J ends, which lost 4 bases and 6 bases, there was a span of 19 bases. Germline V CDR1 and CDR2: LGHDT, YNNKEL (reference sequence). There are 16 residues in the CDR3. CDR3 bases: TGTGCCAGCAGCCTAGGGGCCCATGGGGCTGGCAATGAGCAGTTCTTC. Amino acid sequence: CASSLGAHGAGNEQFF.